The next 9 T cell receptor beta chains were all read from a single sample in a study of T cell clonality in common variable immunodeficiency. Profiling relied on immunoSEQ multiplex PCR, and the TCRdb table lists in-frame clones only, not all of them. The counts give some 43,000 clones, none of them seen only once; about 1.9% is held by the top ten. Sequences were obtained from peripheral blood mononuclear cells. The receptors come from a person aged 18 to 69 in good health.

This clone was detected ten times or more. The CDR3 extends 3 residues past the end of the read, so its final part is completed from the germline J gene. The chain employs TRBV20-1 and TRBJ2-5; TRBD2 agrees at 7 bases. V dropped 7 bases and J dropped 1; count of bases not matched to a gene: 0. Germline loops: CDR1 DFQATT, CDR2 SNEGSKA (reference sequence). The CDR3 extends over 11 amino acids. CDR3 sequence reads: CSGGGQETQYF. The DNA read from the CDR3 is TGCAGTGGCGGGGGCCAAGAGACC.

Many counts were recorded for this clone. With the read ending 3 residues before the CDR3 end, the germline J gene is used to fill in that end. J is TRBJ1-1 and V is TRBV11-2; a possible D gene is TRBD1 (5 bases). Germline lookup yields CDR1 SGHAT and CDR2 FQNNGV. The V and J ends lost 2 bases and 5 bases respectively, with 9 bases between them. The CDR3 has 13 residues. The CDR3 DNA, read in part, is TGTGCCAGCAGCTTACAGGGAAGTACTGAA. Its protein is CASSLQGSTE. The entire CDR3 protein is CASSLQGSTEAFF. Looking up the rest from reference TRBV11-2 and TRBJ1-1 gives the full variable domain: EAGVAQSPRYKIIEKRQSVAFWCNPISGHATLYWYQQILGQGPKLLIQFQNNGVVDDSQLPKDRFSAERLKGVDSTLKIQPAKLEDSAVYLCASSLQGSTEAFFGQGTRLTVV.

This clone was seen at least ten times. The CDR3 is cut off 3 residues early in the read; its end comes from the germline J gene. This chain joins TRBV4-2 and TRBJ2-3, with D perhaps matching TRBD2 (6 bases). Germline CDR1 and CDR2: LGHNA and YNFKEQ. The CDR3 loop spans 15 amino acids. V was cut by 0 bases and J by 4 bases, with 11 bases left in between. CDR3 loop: CASSQDWGDADTQYF. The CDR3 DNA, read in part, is TGTGCCAGCAGCCAAGATTGGGGGGATGCAGATACG.

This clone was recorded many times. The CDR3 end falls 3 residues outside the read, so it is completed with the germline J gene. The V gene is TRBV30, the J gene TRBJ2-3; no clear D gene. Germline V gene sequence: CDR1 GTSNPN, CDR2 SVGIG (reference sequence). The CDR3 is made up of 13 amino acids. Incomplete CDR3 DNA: TGTGGTCTTCGTGGAGCGTACACAGATACG. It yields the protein CGLRGAYTDT. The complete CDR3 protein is CGLRGAYTDTQYF.

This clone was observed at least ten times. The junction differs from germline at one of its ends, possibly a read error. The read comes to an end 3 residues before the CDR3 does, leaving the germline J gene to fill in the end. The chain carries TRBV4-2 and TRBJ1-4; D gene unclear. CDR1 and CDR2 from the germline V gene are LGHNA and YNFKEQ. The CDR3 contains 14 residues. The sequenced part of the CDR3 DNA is TGCGCCAGCAGCCCTGTTCGGACTAATGAAAAA. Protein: CASSPVRTNEK. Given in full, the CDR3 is CASSPVRTNEKLFF.

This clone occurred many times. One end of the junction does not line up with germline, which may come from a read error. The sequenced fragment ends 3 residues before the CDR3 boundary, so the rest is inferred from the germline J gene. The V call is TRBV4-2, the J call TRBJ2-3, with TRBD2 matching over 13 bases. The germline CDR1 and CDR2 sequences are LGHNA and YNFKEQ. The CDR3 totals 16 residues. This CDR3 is CASSQGLAGITDTQYF. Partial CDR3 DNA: TGCGCCAGCAGCCAGGGACTAGCGGGGATCACAGATACG.

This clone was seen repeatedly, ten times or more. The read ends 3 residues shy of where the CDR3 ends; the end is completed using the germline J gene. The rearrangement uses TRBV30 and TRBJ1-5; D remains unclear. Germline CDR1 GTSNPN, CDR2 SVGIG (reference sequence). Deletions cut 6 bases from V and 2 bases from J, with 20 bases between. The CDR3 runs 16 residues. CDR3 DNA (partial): TGTGCCTGTCGTGCCGGGGAAAATAGCCGCAATCAGCCC. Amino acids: CACRAGENSRNQP. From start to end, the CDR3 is CACRAGENSRNQPQHF.

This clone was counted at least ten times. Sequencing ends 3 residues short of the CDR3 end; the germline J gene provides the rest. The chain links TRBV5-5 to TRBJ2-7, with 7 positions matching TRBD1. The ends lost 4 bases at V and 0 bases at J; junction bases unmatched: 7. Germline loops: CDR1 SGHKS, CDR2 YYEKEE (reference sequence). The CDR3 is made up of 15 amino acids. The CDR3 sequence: CASSPGTVSSYEQYF. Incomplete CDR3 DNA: TGTGCCAGCAGCCCGGGGACAGTTAGCTCCTACGAG.

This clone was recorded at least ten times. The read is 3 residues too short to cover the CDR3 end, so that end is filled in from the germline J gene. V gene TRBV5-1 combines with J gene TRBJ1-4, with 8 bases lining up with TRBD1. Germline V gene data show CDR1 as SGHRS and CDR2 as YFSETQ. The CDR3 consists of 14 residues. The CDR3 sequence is CASSPGGANSPLFF. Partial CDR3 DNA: TGCGCCAGCAGCCCAGGGGGCGCGAATTCACCA.